The subject of this entry is one T cell receptor (beta chain). What it binds is not known. Germline CDR1 reads SGHNT; CDR2 reads YENEEA. This CDR3 region has 16 residues. With 3 bases clipped from V and 6 bases from J, the junction kept 10 bases outside the gene matches. Time point described: neoterminal ileum biopsy at postoperative endoscopy, about 6 months after surgery. This sample was included in a study of T cell repertoires in ileal Crohn's disease. Study information: Patients had a median roughly 8-year disease duration, and roughly 32% were active smokers.

The table came from immunoSEQ multiplex PCR; TCRdb's copy has only in-frame clones and leaves some out. In the table there are 55,000 to 65,000 clones, 85% to 90% of which are singletons. Study findings and constraints: Endoscopy was done a median about 6.8 months after surgery.

The sequence was collected from an adult with Crohn's disease. The chain recombines TRBV11-3 with TRBJ2-2; 7 bases match TRBD2. The sample was ileal tissue. This chain's CDR3 is CASSLSWRELAGELFF. CDR3 nucleotide sequence: TGTGCCAGCAGCTTGTCCTGGCGGGAGCTTGCCGGGGAGCTGTTTTTT.